A single sample gave rise to the 27 T cell receptor beta chains below, sequenced in a study of regulatory T cells in long-lasting Graves disease. Sample time point: newly diagnosed GD, antithyroid drugs for less than 3 months. PBMCs provided the RNA from which the TCR library was made. HTBI primers from iRepertoire and Arm-PCR of CDR3 regions yielded the TCR beta libraries. TCRdb reanalysed the multiplex PCR reads using MiXCR and keeps one entry per CDR3 protein. The sample holds 510,000 or so distinct CDR3 sequences, more than 10% seen once. The same data also contributed to another study, on T cells in Graves' hyperthyroidism and ophthalmopathy.

This specimen was peripheral blood mononuclear cells (PBMCs), taken at new diagnosis, from a patient treated with antithyroid drugs. These receptors were obtained from a woman in her thirties with Graves disease.

This clonotype was seen repeatedly, ten times or more. The chain links TRBV7-2 to TRBJ1-4; TRBD1 agrees at 9 bases. Trimming at V came to 5 bases and at J to 2 bases, leaving 6 bases not matched to a gene. This CDR3 is built from 16 residues. Germline values: CDR1 SGHTA, CDR2 FQGNSA. The CDR3 DNA sequence: TGTGCCAGCAGCCCGGGACAGGGATTCACTAATGAAAAACTGTTTTTT. The encoded protein is CASSPGQGFTNEKLFF.

This clonotype was counted many times. The CDR3 sequence: CSASRAVSTGELFF. CDR3 bases: TGCAGTGCTAGCAGAGCCGTGTCCACCGGGGAGCTGTTTTTT. The rearrangement joins TRBV20-1 to TRBJ2-2; no reliable D call. This CDR3 spans 14 amino acids. The germline V gene encodes CDR1 DFQATT and CDR2 SNEGSKA (reference sequence). V was shortened by 3 bases and J by 4 bases, with 12 bases between the two germline ends.

This clonotype was observed a handful of times. The rearrangement uses TRBV29-1 and TRBJ2-7; D is ambiguous. The germline V gene has CDR1 SQVTM and CDR2 ANQGSEA. This CDR3 spans 10 amino acids. Trimming stripped 4 bases from V and 5 bases from J, with 6 bases between. The CDR3 spells CSVGADEQYF. The CDR3, as DNA: TGCAGCGTTGGAGCAGACGAGCAGTACTTC.

This clonotype was counted at least ten times. The chain links TRBV11-2 to TRBJ2-7; 7 bases fit TRBD1. Germline CDR1 reads SGHAT; CDR2 reads FQNNGV. V lost 4 bases and J lost 4; bases outside the gene matches: 10. The CDR3 sequence is 15 residues long. The CDR3 here is CASSSLRDSPYEQYF. The CDR3 DNA follows: TGTGCCAGCAGCTCGCTCCGGGACAGCCCTTACGAGCAGTACTTC.

This clonotype was recorded at least ten times. The V and J genes are TRBV4-1 and TRBJ2-5, with 7 bases lining up with TRBD1. Looked up from germline, CDR1 is MGHRA and CDR2 is YSYEKL. The CDR3 sequence is 15 residues long. The ends lost 4 bases at V and 5 bases at J; junction bases unmatched: 10. As DNA, the CDR3 is TGCGCCAGCAGCCCGAGGGACAGTCCTTCGGAGACCCAGTACTTC. Amino acids: CASSPRDSPSETQYF.

This clonotype was recorded at least ten times. V and J are TRBV19 and TRBJ2-3, with no clear D. Germline values: CDR1 LNHDA, CDR2 SQIVND (reference sequence). This CDR3 contains 15 residues. V was trimmed by 1 base and J by 1 base, leaving 9 bases between them. CDR3 nucleotides: TGTGCCAGTAGTATAGGAGCGTCCCGCACAGATACGCAGTATTTT. It encodes CASSIGASRTDTQYF. The variable domain in full, completed from reference TRBV19 and TRBJ2-3, reads DGGITQSPKYLFRKEGQNVTLSCEQNLNHDAMYWYRQDPGQGLRLIYYSQIVNDFQKGDIAEGYSVSREKKESFPLTVTSAQKNPTAFYLCASSIGASRTDTQYFGPGTRLTVL.

This clonotype showed up many times. The J gene is TRBJ1-4, the V gene TRBV30, with TRBD1 matching 8 bases. After removal of 4 bases from V and 11 bases from J, the junction contained 9 bases not matched to a gene. Germline lookup yields CDR1 GTSNPN and CDR2 SVGIG (reference sequence). The CDR3 runs 13 residues. The DNA for the CDR3 is TGTGCCTGGAAGGGGCAGGGGGCGAAGAAACTGTTTTTT. Amino acid sequence: CAWKGQGAKKLFF.

V is TRBV29-1 and J is TRBJ2-1, with TRBD2 as a possible D gene (6 bases). This CDR3 is 11 amino acids long. Germline-derived CDR1 and CDR2 are SQVTM and ANQGSEA. The V end lost 4 bases, the J end lost 9 bases, and 10 bases lay between the germline ends. CDR3 loop: CSVGRAGEQFF. CDR3 DNA sequence: TGCAGCGTTGGGAGGGCGGGTGAGCAGTTCTTC.

The chain recombines TRBV4-1 with TRBJ2-1, with a tentative D call TRBD2 (6 bases). V shed 4 bases and J shed 1 base, with 17 bases lying between them. The CDR3 loop spans 17 amino acids. Germline V CDR1 and CDR2: MGHRA, YSYEKL. CDR3 sequence (DNA): TGCGCCAGCAGCCCGATTCGTGCGGGGAAATCCTACAATGAGCAGTTCTTC. Its protein product is CASSPIRAGKSYNEQFF.

Many counts were recorded for this clonotype. V is TRBV7-8 and J is TRBJ1-2; D ambiguous. Germline V gives CDR1 SGHVS, CDR2 FQNEAQ. The CDR3 totals 14 residues. V was pared by 8 bases and J by 2 bases, with 15 bases between. The CDR3 sequence is CASAAQRANYGYTF. The CDR3 DNA reads as TGTGCCAGCGCCGCTCAAAGAGCCAACTATGGCTACACCTTC.

This clonotype showed up many times. The J gene is TRBJ1-2, the V gene TRBV13, with D perhaps TRBD1 (5 bases). Germline V gene lookup returns CDR1 PRHDT and CDR2 FYEKMQ (reference sequence). This CDR3 region has 15 residues. V lost 5 bases, J lost 3 bases, and 16 bases lay in between. CDR3 nucleotides: TGTGCCAGCAGCCCGTCCCCAAGGGGAGACTATGGCTACACCTTC. Translation: CASSPSPRGDYGYTF.

The sample holds many counts of this clonotype. The chain combines TRBV12-3 or TRBV12-4 with TRBJ2-3, with 11 bases identical to TRBD2. After removal of 5 bases from V and 0 bases from J, the junction contained 4 bases not matched to a gene. This CDR3 has 16 amino acids. The CDR3: CASSRRTSGSTDTQYF. CDR3 sequence (DNA): TGTGCCAGCAGTCGCCGGACTAGCGGGAGCACAGATACGCAGTATTTT.

This clonotype was seen ten or more times. This chain links TRBV20-1 with TRBJ2-7; no reliable D call. Per germline, CDR1 DFQATT and CDR2 SNEGSKA (reference sequence). Trimming shortened V by 5 bases and J by 5 bases, and 16 bases separated the two germline ends. The CDR3 sequence is 13 residues long. The CDR3 bases are TGCAGTGCTCCTATTTGGCTGGGCAACGAGCAGTACTTC. Protein: CSAPIWLGNEQYF.

This clonotype was seen at least ten times. This rearrangement joins TRBV7-9 to TRBJ2-1; the D gene is possibly TRBD2 (6 bases). V was clipped by 0 bases and J by 12 bases, with 9 bases between them. The CDR3 length is 12 residues. Germline V gene data show CDR1 as SEHNR and CDR2 as FQNEAQ (reference sequence). CDR3: CASSLAVGGQFF. In nucleotides, the CDR3 is TGTGCCAGCAGCTTAGCGGTGGGGGGGCAGTTCTTC.

This chain uses TRBV12-5 with TRBJ2-3; weak D call: TRBD2 (6 bases). V was pared by 1 base and J by 7 bases, with 27 bases between. Germline V gene sequence: CDR1 LGHNT, CDR2 FRNRAP. CDR3 size: 19 residues. The CDR3 DNA reads as TGTGCTAGTGGTTTGGGGGGCGACCTGGTAGCGGAGGGTGCGTATACGCAGTATTTT. Protein product: CASGLGGDLVAEGAYTQYF.

This clonotype is a singleton in its sample. The chain has TRBV19 and TRBJ1-2; no reliable D call. From germline, CDR1 is LNHDA and CDR2 SQIVND (reference sequence). CDR3 length: 13 residues. Trimming removed 10 bases from V and 4 bases from J, with 16 bases in between. The CDR3 reads CATSPQEVYGYTF. CDR3 bases: TGTGCCACCAGTCCCCAGGAAGTCTATGGCTACACCTTC.

This clonotype has just a few counts. CDR3 amino acids: CASGRDHLPRLTDTQYF. CDR3 bases: TGTGCCAGCGGAAGGGACCATCTTCCCCGTCTCACAGATACGCAGTATTTT. V and J are TRBV7-9 and TRBJ2-3; D possibly uses TRBD1 or TRBD2 (5 bases each). CDR3 length: 17 residues. Germline V lookup: CDR1 SEHNR, CDR2 FQNEAQ (reference sequence). Trimming took off 8 bases at V and 2 bases at J, with 23 bases between the two ends.

This clonotype was observed at least ten times. The V and J genes are TRBV28 and TRBJ2-1; TRBD1 aligns across 12 bases. V shed 5 bases and J 8 bases; nucleotides not matched to a gene: 7. This CDR3 has 15 residues. The V gene's germline CDR1 is MDHEN and CDR2 SYDVKM. Written as DNA, the CDR3 is TGTGCCAGCAGTGATCCGGGACAGGGGGCCTATGAGCAGTTCTTC. It is translated as CASSDPGQGAYEQFF.

This clonotype appeared many times. V usage is TRBV7-3 and J usage is TRBJ2-1; 7 nucleotides line up with TRBD2. The germline CDR1 and CDR2 sequences are SGHTA and FQGTGA. V lost 5 bases to trimming and J lost 8 bases; unmatched junction nucleotides: 9. This CDR3 is 14 amino acids long. The CDR3 region has the DNA TGTGCCAGCAGCCCCGGAACAGCGGGGCATGAGCAGTTCTTC. Translation: CASSPGTAGHEQFF.

V gene TRBV19 combines with J gene TRBJ1-2, with D unclear. The CDR3 totals 14 residues. From germline, CDR1 is LNHDA and CDR2 SQIVND (reference sequence). V was shortened by 3 bases and J by 4 bases, with 12 bases between the two germline ends. CDR3: CASSMGAPFYGYTF. In DNA form, the CDR3 reads TGTGCCAGTAGTATGGGAGCCCCTTTCTATGGCTACACCTTC.

The sample holds many counts of this clonotype. The chain combines TRBV7-8 with TRBJ2-1; 10 bases agree with TRBD2. The CDR3 contains 15 residues. V lost 4 bases and J lost 6; bases outside the gene matches: 6. The germline V gene encodes CDR1 SGHVS and CDR2 FQNEAQ. CDR3 DNA sequence: TGTGCCAGCAGCTCAAGCGGGAGGGCCAGCAATGAGCAGTTCTTC. Its protein product is CASSSSGRASNEQFF.

A few counts support this clonotype. The chain carries TRBV10-1 and TRBJ2-3; 12 bases fit TRBD2. With V trimmed by 8 bases and J by 0 bases, 3 bases remained unmatched. The germline V gene encodes CDR1 WNHNN and CDR2 SYGVQD (reference sequence). The CDR3 consists of 15 residues. CDR3 amino acids: CASLTSGSSTDTQYF. Written as DNA, the CDR3 is TGCGCCAGCCTGACTAGCGGGAGTAGCACAGATACGCAGTATTTT.

This clonotype was seen at least ten times. The chain links TRBV30 to TRBJ2-2, with 7 bases aligning to TRBD1. Germline CDR1 and CDR2: GTSNPN and SVGIG (reference sequence). Trimming took 0 bases from V and 4 from J; bases not matched to a gene: 8. The CDR3 is 16 residues long. The chain's CDR3 is CAWSVDRTGATGELFF. The CDR3 DNA sequence: TGTGCCTGGAGTGTAGACCGGACAGGAGCCACCGGGGAGCTGTTTTTT.

The rearrangement joins TRBV27 to TRBJ1-2; 8 nucleotides agree with TRBD1. The germline gives CDR1 MNHEY, CDR2 SMNVEV (reference sequence). The CDR3 totals 16 residues. Losses at the gene ends were 6 bases for V and 7 bases for J; bases not matched to a gene: 16. CDR3 loop: CASSVPRTGLNAGYTF. Written as DNA, the CDR3 is TGTGCCAGCAGCGTCCCTCGGACAGGGCTAAATGCTGGCTACACCTTC.

The rearrangement joins TRBV28 to TRBJ2-5; maybe TRBD2 (5 bases). This CDR3 spans 14 amino acids. Germline lookup yields CDR1 MDHEN and CDR2 SYDVKM. V was shortened by 1 base and J by 0 bases, with 6 bases between the two germline ends. Written as DNA, the CDR3 is TGTGCCAGCAGTTTATTGCGGGACCAAGAGACCCAGTACTTC. Protein: CASSLLRDQETQYF.

V gene TRBV12-3 or TRBV12-4 combines with J gene TRBJ1-4, with D possibly matching TRBD1 (6 bases). The length of the CDR3 is 14 residues. With 5 bases removed from V and 7 bases from J, the gap between germline ends came to 14 bases. The CDR3 here is CASSPRGEGEKLFF. Written as DNA, the CDR3 is TGTGCCAGCAGTCCCAGGGGAGAAGGTGAAAAACTGTTTTTT.

This clonotype has ten or more counts. V usage is TRBV20-1 and J usage is TRBJ2-1; 13 positions match TRBD2. With V trimmed by 6 bases and J by 7 bases, 18 bases remained unmatched. There are 18 residues in the CDR3. Germline values: CDR1 DFQATT, CDR2 SNEGSKA (reference sequence). This CDR3 reads CSASEFFGTSGIENEQFF. CDR3 bases: TGCAGTGCCAGCGAATTCTTCGGGACTAGCGGGATAGAGAATGAGCAGTTCTTC.